This T cell receptor (beta chain) was sequenced for a study of cytomegalovirus exposure and HLA in healthy donors. Study-wide background: The 120 validation repertoires used the same platform as the approximately 670 first-cohort repertoires (as reported by a later analysis).

This clone was detected only once. The antigen remains unidentified. V lost 4 bases, J lost 0 bases, and 11 bases lay in between. The length of the CDR3 is 15 residues. The germline CDR1 and CDR2 sequences are SGHTS and YDEGEE. Study-level points and caveats: In vitro checks showed that a few CMV-associated chains really do target CMV antigens. The listing of 150 to 200 TCR beta chains classed them as cytomegalovirus-associated. A subsequent analysis found that TCR clusters from the first cohort also tended to co-occur in the 90 to 150 validation repertoires, with about 93% of cluster scores above 0.

Repertoires were generated with immunoSEQ multiplex PCR, while TCRdb's copy carries only in-frame clones and drops some. Among 130,000 to 150,000 clones listed, 75% to 90% were seen once. V and J are TRBV5-8 and TRBJ2-1; D is possibly TRBD2 (5 bases). The clonotype was recovered from a woman between 25 and 40 years old in good health and CMV-seropositive. The sample comprised PBMCs. This CDR3 reads CASSSGIYSYNEQFF. Here the CDR3 DNA reads TGTGCCAGCAGCAGCGGAATCTACTCCTACAATGAGCAGTTCTTC.